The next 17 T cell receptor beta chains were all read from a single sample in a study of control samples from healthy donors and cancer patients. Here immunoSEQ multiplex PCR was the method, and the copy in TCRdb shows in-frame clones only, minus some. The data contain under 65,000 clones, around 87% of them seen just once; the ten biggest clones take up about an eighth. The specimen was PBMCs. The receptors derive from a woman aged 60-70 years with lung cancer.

The CDR3 region is CASSPGTGNQPQHF. The CDR3 DNA follows: TGTGCCAGCAGTCCCGGGACTGGGAATCAGCCCCAGCATTTT. V is TRBV6-5 and J is TRBJ1-5; D possibly corresponds to TRBD1 (5 bases). V was cut by 5 bases and J by 4 bases, with 12 bases left in between. The CDR3 contains 14 residues. Germline V gene lookup returns CDR1 MNHEY and CDR2 SVGAGI.

The CDR3 here is CASSYAEASTEAFF. In DNA, the CDR3 is TGTGCCAGCAGTTACGCGGAGGCATCCACTGAAGCTTTCTTT. The gene calls are TRBV6-6 and TRBJ1-1; D is undetermined. Germline lookup yields CDR1 MNHNY and CDR2 SVGAGI (reference sequence). Trimming removed 2 bases at V and 4 bases at J, with 11 bases between. The CDR3 sequence is 14 residues long.

CDR3 amino acids: CASSSTGVGGETQYF. The CDR3 DNA sequence: TGCGCCAGCAGCTCGACCGGCGTTGGGGGGGAGACCCAGTACTTC. The chain links TRBV5-1 to TRBJ2-5, with D possibly being TRBD2 (6 bases). Per the germline V gene, CDR1 is SGHRS and CDR2 is YFSETQ. V lost 3 bases, J lost 5 bases, and 17 bases lay in between. The CDR3 spans 15 residues.

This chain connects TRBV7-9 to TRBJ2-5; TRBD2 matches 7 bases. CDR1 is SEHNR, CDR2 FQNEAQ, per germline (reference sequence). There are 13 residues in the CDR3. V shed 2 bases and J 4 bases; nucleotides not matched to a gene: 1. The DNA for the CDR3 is TGTGCCAGCAGCTTATGGGGGGGAGAGACCCAGTACTTC. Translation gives CASSLWGGETQYF.

The DNA for the CDR3 is TGTGCCAGCAGCGTAGACCGGGGAAACACCATATATTTT. Encoded protein: CASSVDRGNTIYF. The rearrangement uses TRBV9 and TRBJ1-3; no clear D. This CDR3 region has 13 residues. V lost 0 bases, J lost 4 bases, and 5 bases lay in between. The germline V gene has CDR1 SGDLS and CDR2 YYNGEE.

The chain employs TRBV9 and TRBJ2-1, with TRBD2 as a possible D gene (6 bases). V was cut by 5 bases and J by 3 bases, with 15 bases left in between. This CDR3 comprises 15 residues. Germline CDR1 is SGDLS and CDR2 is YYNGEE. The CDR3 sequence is CASRAAGTYYNEQFF. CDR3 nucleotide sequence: TGTGCCAGCAGGGCAGCGGGCACCTACTACAATGAGCAGTTCTTC.

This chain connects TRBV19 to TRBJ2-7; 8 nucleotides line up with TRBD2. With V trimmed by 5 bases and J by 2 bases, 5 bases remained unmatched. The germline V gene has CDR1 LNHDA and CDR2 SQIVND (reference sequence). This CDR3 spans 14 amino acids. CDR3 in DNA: TGTGCCAGTAGTTACACGGGAGGGGCCTACGAGCAGTACTTC. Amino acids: CASSYTGGAYEQYF.

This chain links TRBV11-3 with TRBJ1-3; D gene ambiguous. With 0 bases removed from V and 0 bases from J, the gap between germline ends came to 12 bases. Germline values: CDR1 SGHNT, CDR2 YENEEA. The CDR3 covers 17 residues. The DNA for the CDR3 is TGTGCCAGCAGCTTAGATACGGGTGCCATCTCTGGAAACACCATATATTTT. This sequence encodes CASSLDTGAISGNTIYF.

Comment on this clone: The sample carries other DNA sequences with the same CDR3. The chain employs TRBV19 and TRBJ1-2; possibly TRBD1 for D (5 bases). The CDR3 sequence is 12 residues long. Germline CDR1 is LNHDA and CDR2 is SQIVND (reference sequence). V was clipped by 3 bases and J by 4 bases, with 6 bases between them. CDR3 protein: CASSIQGYGYTF. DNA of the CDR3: TGTGCCAGTAGTATTCAGGGCTATGGCTACACCTTC.

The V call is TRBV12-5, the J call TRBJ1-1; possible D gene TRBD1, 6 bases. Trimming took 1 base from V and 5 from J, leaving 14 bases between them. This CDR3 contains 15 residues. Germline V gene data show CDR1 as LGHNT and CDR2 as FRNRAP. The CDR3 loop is CASGLDAGTGTEAFF. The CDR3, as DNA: TGTGCTAGTGGTTTGGACGCGGGAACAGGGACTGAAGCTTTCTTT. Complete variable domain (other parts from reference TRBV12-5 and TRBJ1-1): DARVTQTPRHKVTEMGQEVTMRCQPILGHNTVFWYRQTMMQGLELLAYFRNRAPLDDSGMPKDRFSAEMPDATLATLKIQPSEPRDSAVYFCASGLDAGTGTEAFFGQGTRLTVV.

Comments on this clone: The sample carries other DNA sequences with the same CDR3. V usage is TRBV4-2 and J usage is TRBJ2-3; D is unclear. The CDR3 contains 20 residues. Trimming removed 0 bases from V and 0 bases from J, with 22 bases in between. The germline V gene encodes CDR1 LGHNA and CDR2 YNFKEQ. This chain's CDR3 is CASSQEVRSGPYRSTDTQYF. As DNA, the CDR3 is TGTGCCAGCAGCCAAGAAGTACGGTCAGGCCCTTACCGTAGCACAGATACGCAGTATTTT.

The CDR3 loop reads CASSLAPPRGAGNTIYF. The CDR3 DNA is TGTGCCAGCAGCTTAGCGCCCCCTCGGGGGGCTGGAAACACCATATATTTT. The chain joins TRBV7-9 to TRBJ1-3; weak D call: TRBD1 (5 bases). V dropped 0 bases and J dropped 2 bases, with 14 bases sitting between them. The CDR3 consists of 17 residues. Germline loops: CDR1 SEHNR, CDR2 FQNEAQ (reference sequence).

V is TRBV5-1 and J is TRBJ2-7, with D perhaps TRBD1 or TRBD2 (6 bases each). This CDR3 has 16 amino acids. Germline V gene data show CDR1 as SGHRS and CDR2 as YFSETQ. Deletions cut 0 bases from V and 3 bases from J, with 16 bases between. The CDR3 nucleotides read TGCGCCAGCAGCTTGGCCTGGGGGGCTCCCCTCTACGAGCAGTACTTC. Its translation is CASSLAWGAPLYEQYF.

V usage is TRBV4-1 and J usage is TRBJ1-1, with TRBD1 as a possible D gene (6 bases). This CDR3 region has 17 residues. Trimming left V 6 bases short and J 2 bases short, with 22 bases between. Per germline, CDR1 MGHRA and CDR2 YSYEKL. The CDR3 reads CASRHLGGGRINTEAFF. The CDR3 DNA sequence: TGCGCCAGCAGGCATTTAGGGGGGGGTCGGATCAACACTGAAGCTTTCTTT.

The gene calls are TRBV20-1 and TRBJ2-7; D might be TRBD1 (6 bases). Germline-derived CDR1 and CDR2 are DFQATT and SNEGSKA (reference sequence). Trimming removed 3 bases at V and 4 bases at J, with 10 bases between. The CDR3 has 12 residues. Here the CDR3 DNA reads TGCAGTGCTAGTACAGGGCAGTACGAGCAGTACTTC. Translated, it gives CSASTGQYEQYF.

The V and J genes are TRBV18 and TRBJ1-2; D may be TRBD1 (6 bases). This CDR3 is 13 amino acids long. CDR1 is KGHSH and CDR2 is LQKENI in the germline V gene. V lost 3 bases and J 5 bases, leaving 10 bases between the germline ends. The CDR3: CASSPDSQYGYTF. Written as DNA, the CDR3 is TGTGCCAGCTCACCGGACAGTCAATATGGCTACACCTTC. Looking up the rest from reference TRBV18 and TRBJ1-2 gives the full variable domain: NAGVMQNPRHLVRRRGQEARLRCSPMKGHSHVYWYRQLPEEGLKFMVYLQKENIIDESGMPKERFSAEFPKEGPSILRIQQVVRGDSAAYFCASSPDSQYGYTFGSGTRLTVV.

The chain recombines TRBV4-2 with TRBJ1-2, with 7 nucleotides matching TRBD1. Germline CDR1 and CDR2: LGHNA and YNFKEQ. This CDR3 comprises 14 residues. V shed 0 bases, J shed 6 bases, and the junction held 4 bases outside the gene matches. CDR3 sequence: CASSQDLDRDGYTF. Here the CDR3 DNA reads TGTGCCAGCAGCCAAGATCTTGACAGGGATGGCTACACCTTC.